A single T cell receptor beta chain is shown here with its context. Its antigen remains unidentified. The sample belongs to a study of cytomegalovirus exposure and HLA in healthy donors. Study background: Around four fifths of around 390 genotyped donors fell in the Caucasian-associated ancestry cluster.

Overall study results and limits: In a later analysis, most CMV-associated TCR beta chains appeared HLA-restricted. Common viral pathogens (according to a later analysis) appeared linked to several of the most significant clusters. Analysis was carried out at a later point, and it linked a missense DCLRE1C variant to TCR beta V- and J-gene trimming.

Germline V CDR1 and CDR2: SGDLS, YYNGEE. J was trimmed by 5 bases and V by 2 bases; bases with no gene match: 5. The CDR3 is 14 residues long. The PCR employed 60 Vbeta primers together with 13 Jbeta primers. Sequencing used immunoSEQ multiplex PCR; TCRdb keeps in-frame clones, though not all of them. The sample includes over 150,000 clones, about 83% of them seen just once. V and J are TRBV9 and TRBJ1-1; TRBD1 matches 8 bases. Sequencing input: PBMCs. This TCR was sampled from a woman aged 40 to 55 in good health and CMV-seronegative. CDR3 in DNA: TGTGCCAGCAGCGTGACAGGGGTGAGGACTGAAGCTTTCTTT. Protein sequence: CASSVTGVRTEAFF.